This T cell receptor beta chain was recovered during a study of shared clonotypes between healthy human individuals. About the study: Each donor's CD4 naive and CD4 memory cells filled three plates apiece, CD8 naive two, and CD8 memory one. Findings of the study overall: All-four-donor shared clonotypes had higher generation probabilities than non-shared clonotypes did.

Comment on this clone: Its antigen is undetermined.

Replicate sorted-subset PCRs were loaded with roughly 190 ng DNA, roughly 33,000 T cell genomes. This table comes from immunoSEQ multiplex PCR, and its TCRdb copy is limited to in-frame clones, with some not included. The sample gives around 2.3 million clones, approximately 94% of which show up once; approximately 0.13% is in the top ten. There are 13 residues in the CDR3. From germline, CDR1 is MGHRA and CDR2 YSYEKL. The V gene lost 1 base and the J gene lost 3 bases, with 7 bases spanning the gap. Subsets obtained from CD4+ cells comprised CD45RA+ naive and CD45RA-negative memory cells. The sequence was collected from a young man in good health. Material for sequencing was naive CD4+ T cells sorted from blood. Indicated subset: CD45RA+ positively selected. The chain recombines TRBV4-1 with TRBJ2-7, with no clear D. Here the CDR3 DNA reads TGCGCCAGCAGCCAAGGGACCGACTACGAGCAGTACTTC. Translation gives CASSQGTDYEQYF.